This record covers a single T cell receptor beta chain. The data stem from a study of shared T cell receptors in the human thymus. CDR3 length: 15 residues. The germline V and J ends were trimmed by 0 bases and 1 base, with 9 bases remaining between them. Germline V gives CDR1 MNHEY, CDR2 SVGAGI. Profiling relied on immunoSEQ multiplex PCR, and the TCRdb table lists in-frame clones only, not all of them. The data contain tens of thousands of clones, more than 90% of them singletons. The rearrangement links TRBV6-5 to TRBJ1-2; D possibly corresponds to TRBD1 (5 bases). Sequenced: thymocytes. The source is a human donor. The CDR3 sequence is CASSYSRDLNYGYTF. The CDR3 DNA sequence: TGTGCCAGCAGTTACTCGAGGGACCTTAACTATGGCTACACCTTC.